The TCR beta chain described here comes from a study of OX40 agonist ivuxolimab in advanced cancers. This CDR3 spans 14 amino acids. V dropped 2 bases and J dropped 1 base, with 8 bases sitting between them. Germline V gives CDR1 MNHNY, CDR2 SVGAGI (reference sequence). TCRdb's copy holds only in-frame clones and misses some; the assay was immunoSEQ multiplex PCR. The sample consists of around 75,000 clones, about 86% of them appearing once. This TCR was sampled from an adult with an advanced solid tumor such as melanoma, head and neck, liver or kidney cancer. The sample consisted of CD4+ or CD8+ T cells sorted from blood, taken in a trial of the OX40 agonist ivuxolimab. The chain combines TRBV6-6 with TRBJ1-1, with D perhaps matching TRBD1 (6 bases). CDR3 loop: CASSYVGGNTEAFF. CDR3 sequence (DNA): TGTGCCAGCAGTTACGTAGGGGGGAACACTGAAGCTTTCTTT.